The 20 T cell receptor beta chains presented below share a single source sample, sequenced in a study of shared clonotypes between healthy human individuals. The data were produced by immunoSEQ multiplex PCR, yet TCRdb's version contains in-frame clones alone and is incomplete. The table shows millions of clones, with 85% to 95% occurring only once. The sample was naive CD4+ T cells sorted from blood. The subset denotes: CD45RA+ positively selected. The receptors derive from a man aged 18 to 30 in good health.

This clone was seen once. The chain joins TRBV2 to TRBJ1-2; D is ambiguous. There are 12 residues in the CDR3. V shed 3 bases and J shed 5 bases, with 7 bases lying between them. Germline-derived CDR1 and CDR2 are SNHLY and FYNNEI. The CDR3, as DNA: TGTGCCAGCAGTGATAAGCCGTATGGCTACACCTTC. Residues: CASSDKPYGYTF.

This chain links TRBV11-3 with TRBJ2-5; D may be TRBD1 or TRBD2 (5 bases each). V shed 3 bases and J shed 11 bases, with 19 bases lying between them. The CDR3 length is 14 residues. From germline, CDR1 is SGHNT and CDR2 YENEEA. CDR3 region: CASSLAGALVEQYF. DNA for the CDR3: TGTGCCAGCAGCTTGGCCGGGGCCCTAGTGGAGCAGTACTTC.

This chain connects TRBV6-5 to TRBJ1-5; 7 bases fit TRBD1. The junction had 6 bases not matched to a gene; V was cut back by 5 bases and J by 2 bases. There are 15 residues in the CDR3. CDR1 is MNHEY, CDR2 SVGAGI, per germline. This CDR3 reads CASSKTGLGNQPQHF. The CDR3 DNA is TGTGCCAGCAGTAAGACAGGGCTCGGCAATCAGCCCCAGCATTTT.

This chain uses TRBV7-9 with TRBJ2-2, with D hard to call. CDR3 size: 14 residues. Deletions cut 8 bases from V and 7 bases from J, with 17 bases between. CDR1 SEHNR and CDR2 FQNEAQ come from the germline V gene (reference sequence). Here the CDR3 DNA reads TGTGCCAGCCCCCCGGCCCCTACAAGCGGGGAGCTGTTTTTT. This encodes CASPPAPTSGELFF.

J is TRBJ2-1 and V is TRBV4-2; no clear D. This CDR3 has 15 residues. Germline V gives CDR1 LGHNA, CDR2 YNFKEQ. Trimming left V 4 bases short and J 4 bases short, with 14 bases between. The CDR3 region is CASSRDHQIYNEQFF. The DNA for the CDR3 is TGTGCCAGCAGCCGAGACCATCAGATTTACAATGAGCAGTTCTTC.

The gene calls are TRBV19 and TRBJ1-5; tentatively, D is TRBD1 (6 bases). Trimming stripped 11 bases from V and 7 bases from J, with 15 bases between. The germline V gene has CDR1 LNHDA and CDR2 SQIVND (reference sequence). This CDR3 comprises 12 residues. The CDR3 region has the DNA TGTGCCGGAAACAGGGAGGGACAGCCCCAGCATTTT. It specifies CAGNREGQPQHF. Filled out from reference TRBV19 and TRBJ1-5, the complete variable domain reads DGGITQSPKYLFRKEGQNVTLSCEQNLNHDAMYWYRQDPGQGLRLIYYSQIVNDFQKGDIAEGYSVSREKKESFPLTVTSAQKNPTAFYLCAGNREGQPQHFGDGTRLSIL.

Note on this clone: The identical CDR3 is also encoded by other nucleotide sequences in the sample. The rearrangement joins TRBV27 to TRBJ2-1; D is unresolved. The CDR3 covers 13 residues. V shed 2 bases and J shed 5 bases, with 7 bases lying between them. Germline V lookup: CDR1 MNHEY, CDR2 SMNVEV (reference sequence). This CDR3 is CASSLRGNNEQFF. CDR3 nucleotides: TGTGCCAGCAGTTTACGAGGAAACAATGAGCAGTTCTTC.

The chain recombines TRBV4-3 with TRBJ1-1; a weak D match, TRBD1 (5 bases). The V end was cut by 3 bases, the J end by 2 bases, with 13 bases between. In germline, CDR1 is LGHNA, CDR2 YSLEER. CDR3 length equals 15 residues. Here the CDR3 DNA reads TGCGCCAGCAGCCAGACCGGACATATTAACACTGAAGCTTTCTTT. Its protein is CASSQTGHINTEAFF.

The V and J genes are TRBV7-2 and TRBJ1-5; 8 nucleotides match TRBD1. The V segment lost 6 bases and the J segment 6 bases; nucleotides outside the gene matches: 10. Germline V gene data show CDR1 as SGHTA and CDR2 as FQGNSA. The CDR3 covers 15 residues. CDR3 nucleotide sequence: TGTGCCAGCAGTACAGGGACAGGTAAAGGTCAGCCCCAGCATTTT. Translating gives CASSTGTGKGQPQHF.

A single count supports this clone. The chain is built from TRBV20-1 and TRBJ2-1; D unclear. Trimming took off 6 bases at V and 6 bases at J, with 6 bases between the two ends. This CDR3 contains 10 residues. Germline CDR1 and CDR2: DFQATT and SNEGSKA (reference sequence). The CDR3 bases are TGCAGTGCCGGCCTCAATGAGCAGTTCTTC. Translated, it gives CSAGLNEQFF.

Concerning this clone itself: Other DNA sequences from this sample encode an identical CDR3 as well. CDR3 in amino acids: CASSLDRTYEQYF. The CDR3 DNA reads as TGTGCCAGCAGTTTAGACAGGACCTACGAGCAGTACTTC. The V and J genes are TRBV6-5 and TRBJ2-7, with D perhaps TRBD1 (6 bases). CDR1 and CDR2 (germline): MNHEY, SVGAGI. Deletions cut 4 bases from V and 2 bases from J, with 9 bases between. This CDR3 comprises 13 residues.

In nucleotides, the CDR3 is TGCGCCAGCAGCTTGTTTCAGGGGGCCACTGAAGCTTTCTTT. This translates into CASSLFQGATEAFF. The chain uses TRBV5-1 and TRBJ1-1; 8 nucleotides line up with TRBD1. Germline CDR1 is SGHRS and CDR2 is YFSETQ. Trimming removed 1 base from V and 4 bases from J; junction bases left unmatched: 3. This CDR3 spans 14 amino acids.

This sequence joins TRBV4-1 and TRBJ2-7, with D perhaps matching TRBD1 (6 bases). Germline V CDR1 and CDR2: MGHRA, YSYEKL. V was cut by 1 base and J by 0 bases, with 16 bases left in between. This CDR3 region has 17 residues. The CDR3 region has the DNA TGCGCCAGCAGCCAAGTATTTACAGGGAGACTCTCCTACGAGCAGTACTTC. Protein product: CASSQVFTGRLSYEQYF.

The rearrangement joins TRBV11-2 to TRBJ2-1; D is perhaps TRBD1 (6 bases). Trimming left V 1 base short and J 4 bases short, with 11 bases between. The CDR3 covers 15 residues. The germline V gene encodes CDR1 SGHAT and CDR2 FQNNGV. The CDR3 here is CASSLVGAGYNEQFF. DNA for the CDR3: TGTGCCAGCAGCTTAGTGGGGGCAGGGTACAATGAGCAGTTCTTC.

This sequence joins TRBV7-2 and TRBJ1-2; D gene ambiguous. The CDR3 covers 13 residues. Germline V gene data show CDR1 as SGHTA and CDR2 as FQGNSA. V shed 1 base and J shed 3 bases, with 6 bases lying between them. This chain's CDR3 is CASSLGSYYGYTF. DNA of the CDR3: TGTGCCAGCAGCTTAGGCAGCTACTATGGCTACACCTTC. The full variable domain, rest sourced from reference TRBV7-2 and TRBJ1-2, is GAGVSQSPSNKVTEKGKDVELRCDPISGHTALYWYRQSLGQGLEFLIYFQGNSAPDKSGLPSDRFSAERTGGSVSTLTIQRTQQEDSAVYLCASSLGSYYGYTFGSGTRLTVV.

The CDR3 nucleotides are TGTGCCTGGAGTCCCCCCAGGGACAGGCAATGGGAGACCCAGTACTTC. Its translation is CAWSPPRDRQWETQYF. V is TRBV30 and J is TRBJ2-5; 8 nucleotides align to TRBD1. Germline loops: CDR1 GTSNPN, CDR2 SVGIG (reference sequence). J lost 5 bases, V lost 2 bases, and 13 bases had no gene match. The CDR3 contains 16 residues.

On this clone itself: In the same sample, other DNA sequences code for this CDR3. The chain couples TRBV19 to TRBJ2-7, with 7 bases fitting TRBD1. CDR3 length equals 15 residues. V shed 1 base and J 3 bases; nucleotides not matched to a gene: 6. CDR1 LNHDA and CDR2 SQIVND come from the germline V gene (reference sequence). CDR3 amino acids: CASSIGPGGSYEQYF. The CDR3 region has the DNA TGTGCCAGTAGTATAGGTCCAGGGGGTAGCTACGAGCAGTACTTC.

The chain joins TRBV4-3 to TRBJ1-2; TRBD1 might be the D (6 bases). V was clipped by 0 bases and J by 4 bases, with 12 bases between them. Germline CDR1 is LGHNA and CDR2 is YSLEER. The CDR3 runs 15 residues. CDR3 nucleotides: TGCGCCAGCAGCCAAGATCTTTTGGGGGCCTATGGCTACACCTTC. It encodes CASSQDLLGAYGYTF.

V gene TRBV15 combines with J gene TRBJ1-2, with 10 bases fitting TRBD1. V lost 0 bases and J lost 7; bases outside the gene matches: 11. Germline V gene sequence: CDR1 LNHNV, CDR2 YYDKDF (reference sequence). CDR3 size: 17 residues. This CDR3 is CATSRESSGQGISGYTF. In DNA form, the CDR3 reads TGTGCCACCAGCAGAGAGAGTTCGGGACAGGGGATAAGTGGCTACACCTTC.

The chain couples TRBV5-1 to TRBJ2-2, with 9 bases that match TRBD1. CDR1 is SGHRS and CDR2 is YFSETQ in the germline V gene. The CDR3 is 18 residues long. Trimming took 0 bases from V and 6 from J; bases not matched to a gene: 12. CDR3 sequence reads: CASSLVGQGSTSAGELFF. DNA of the CDR3: TGCGCCAGCAGCTTGGTGGGACAGGGCTCCACCTCGGCCGGGGAGCTGTTTTTT.